Presented here are 18 T cell receptor beta chains from one specimen sequenced in a study of OX40 agonist ivuxolimab in advanced cancers. The method was immunoSEQ multiplex PCR; TCRdb's version includes in-frame clones alone and lacks a portion of them. The sample holds approximately 58,000 clones, about 88% seen once. This specimen consisted of CD4+ or CD8+ T cells sorted from blood, obtained in a trial of the OX40 agonist ivuxolimab. The source is an adult with an advanced solid tumor such as melanoma, head and neck, liver or kidney cancer.

This clone was found once. This chain links TRBV7-3 with TRBJ2-1; tentatively, D is TRBD2 (6 bases). The CDR3 length is 12 residues. With 2 bases removed from V and 15 bases from J, the gap between germline ends came to 14 bases. Germline CDR1 SGHTA, CDR2 FQGTGA. CDR3 in amino acids: CASSLDAGPPFF. The CDR3 DNA sequence: TGTGCCAGCAGCTTAGATGCGGGACCCCCGTTCTTC.

V and J are TRBV5-1 and TRBJ2-1; TRBD1 might be the D (6 bases). V shed 4 bases and J shed 3 bases, with 11 bases lying between them. Germline V gene lookup returns CDR1 SGHRS and CDR2 YFSETQ. The CDR3 consists of 14 residues. The CDR3 loop reads CASSGGQNYNEQFF. CDR3 bases: TGCGCCAGCAGCGGGGGACAAAACTACAATGAGCAGTTCTTC.

As DNA, the CDR3 is TGTGCCAGCAGCTTCCGGGAGTTAGGCTACACCTTC. Translated, it gives CASSFRELGYTF. The chain carries TRBV11-2 and TRBJ1-2; D not resolved. This CDR3 has 12 residues. Germline V gene lookup returns CDR1 SGHAT and CDR2 FQNNGV. V was cut by 3 bases and J by 8 bases, with 10 bases left in between.

This rearrangement joins TRBV11-1 to TRBJ2-1; the match to TRBD1 covers 11 bases. The trim removed 4 bases at V and 2 bases at J, leaving 1 base unmatched. The CDR3 is made up of 15 amino acids. From germline, CDR1 is SGHAT and CDR2 FQDESV (reference sequence). CDR3 bases: TGTGCCAGCAGCTCGGGACAGGGGGCCTACAATGAGCAGTTCTTC. Translated: CASSSGQGAYNEQFF.

The V gene is TRBV11-3, the J gene TRBJ1-1; D is possibly TRBD1 (5 bases). Germline assignment: CDR1 SGHNT and CDR2 YENEEA. The CDR3 length is 13 residues. Between the trimmed V and J ends, which lost 4 bases and 1 base, there was a span of 7 bases. The CDR3 sequence: CASSSGRNTEAFF. CDR3 coding DNA: TGTGCCAGCAGCTCGGGACGGAACACTGAAGCTTTCTTT. Using reference TRBV11-3 and TRBJ1-1 for the parts outside the CDR3, the full variable domain is EAGVVQSPRYKIIEKKQPVAFWCNPISGHNTLYWYLQNLGQGPELLIRYENEEAVDDSQLPKDRFSAERLKGVDSTLKIQPAELGDSAVYLCASSSGRNTEAFFGQGTRLTVV.

The J gene is TRBJ1-6, the V gene TRBV29-1; D is ambiguous. This CDR3 contains 12 residues. Germline V gene sequence: CDR1 SQVTM, CDR2 ANQGSEA. V was clipped by 7 bases and J by 8 bases, with 12 bases between them. CDR3 sequence (DNA): TGCAGCGGCCTCCCGGACTATTCACCCCTCCACTTT. Its protein product is CSGLPDYSPLHF.

This clone appeared once. The chain has TRBV10-3 and TRBJ2-7, with TRBD1 matching over 7 bases. From germline, CDR1 is ENHRY and CDR2 SYGVKD. The CDR3 is 12 amino acids. After removal of 6 bases from V and 5 bases from J, the junction contained 4 bases not matched to a gene. The CDR3 here is CAIRTGFDEQYF. CDR3 nucleotides: TGTGCCATCAGGACAGGGTTCGACGAGCAGTACTTC.

The genes are TRBV5-4 and TRBJ1-1; D is uncertain. The V end lost 1 base, the J end lost 1 base, and 5 bases lay between the germline ends. Germline values: CDR1 SGHNT, CDR2 YYREEE (reference sequence). There are 13 residues in the CDR3. As DNA, the CDR3 is TGTGCCAGCAGCTTGTACCAGAACACTGAAGCTTTCTTT. Translated, it gives CASSLYQNTEAFF.

The chain links TRBV10-3 to TRBJ1-5, with TRBD1 as a possible D gene (5 bases). CDR3 length: 14 amino acids. Trimming left V 2 bases short and J 4 bases short, with 9 bases between. Germline assignment: CDR1 ENHRY and CDR2 SYGVKD. The CDR3 is CAISEPDSNQPQHF. CDR3 DNA: TGTGCCATCAGTGAGCCCGACAGTAATCAGCCCCAGCATTTT.

The V gene is TRBV18, the J gene TRBJ2-5; tentatively, D is TRBD1 or TRBD2 (6 bases each). Germline assignment: CDR1 KGHSH and CDR2 LQKENI. Trimming removed 4 bases at V and 5 bases at J, with 23 bases between. The CDR3 is 17 amino acids. This chain's CDR3 is CASSRNPAAKGGETQYF. The CDR3 DNA reads TGTGCCAGCTCACGAAATCCCGCCGCTAAGGGGGGTGAGACCCAGTACTTC.

The chain couples TRBV5-4 to TRBJ2-7; TRBD1 agrees at 10 bases. Germline lookup yields CDR1 SGHNT and CDR2 YYREEE (reference sequence). CDR3 length: 13 residues. V lost 2 bases and J lost 6; bases outside the gene matches: 2. CDR3 sequence: CASSLDRGREQYF. In nucleotides, the CDR3 is TGTGCCAGCAGCTTAGACAGGGGGCGCGAGCAGTACTTC.

The J gene is TRBJ2-7, the V gene TRBV9; no reliable D call. CDR1 and CDR2 from the germline V gene are SGDLS and YYNGEE. This CDR3 contains 14 residues. V gave up 6 bases and J gave up 3 bases, with 16 bases separating them. CDR3 amino acids: CASTALGPSYEQYF. CDR3 sequence (DNA): TGTGCCAGCACCGCCTTGGGCCCTAGCTACGAGCAGTACTTC.

This clone was detected a few times. The rearrangement links TRBV7-9 to TRBJ2-2, with 10 positions matching TRBD2. The junction had 6 bases not matched to a gene; V was cut back by 2 bases and J by 6 bases. Germline V gene lookup returns CDR1 SEHNR and CDR2 FQNEAQ (reference sequence). The CDR3 covers 16 residues. Here the CDR3 DNA reads TGTGCCAGCAGCTTACTAGCGGGAGTATTCGCCGGGGAGCTGTTTTTT. The encoded protein is CASSLLAGVFAGELFF.

This chain joins TRBV15 and TRBJ2-3, with D possibly being TRBD2 (5 bases). The length of the CDR3 is 15 residues. CDR1 is LNHNV, CDR2 YYDKDF, per germline (reference sequence). Trimming took off 3 bases at V and 0 bases at J, with 10 bases between the two ends. This CDR3 is CATSRGSESTDTQYF. In nucleotides, the CDR3 is TGTGCCACCAGCAGGGGGAGCGAGAGCACAGATACGCAGTATTTT.

The rearrangement joins TRBV7-2 to TRBJ1-2; D is unclear. This CDR3 is built from 14 residues. In germline, CDR1 is SGHTA, CDR2 FQGNSA. Trimming took 0 bases from V and 3 from J, leaving 8 bases between them. CDR3 sequence (DNA): TGTGCCAGCAGCTTAGCGGCAGAGGACTATGGCTACACCTTC. It translates to CASSLAAEDYGYTF.

The CDR3 is CATVGRSSYEQYF. The CDR3 region has the DNA TGTGCCACCGTAGGGCGGAGCTCCTACGAGCAGTACTTC. J is TRBJ2-7 and V is TRBV6-5; D gene uncertain. From germline, CDR1 is MNHEY and CDR2 SVGAGI. V was pared by 10 bases and J by 0 bases, with 13 bases between. The CDR3 spans 13 residues.

The V and J genes are TRBV5-4 and TRBJ1-2, with 7 bases fitting TRBD1. The CDR3 is 14 amino acids. Germline lookup yields CDR1 SGHNT and CDR2 YYREEE (reference sequence). The V segment lost 4 bases and the J segment 6 bases; nucleotides outside the gene matches: 9. CDR3 residues: CASSTMTGRDGYTF. Written as DNA, the CDR3 is TGTGCCAGCAGCACGATGACAGGGCGCGATGGCTACACCTTC.

The chain has TRBV7-8 and TRBJ2-7; tentatively, D is TRBD2 (5 bases). Trimming removed 5 bases from V and 6 bases from J, with 20 bases in between. Germline V gives CDR1 SGHVS, CDR2 FQNEAQ. The CDR3 is made up of 15 amino acids. This chain's CDR3 is CASSGVQGRRGEQYF. The CDR3 DNA is TGTGCCAGCAGCGGGGTCCAAGGCCGCCGGGGCGAGCAGTACTTC.